Listed below are T cell receptor beta chains from one sample, sequenced in a study of Ad26.COV2.S vaccination and SARS-CoV-2 variants. Measured with immunoSEQ multiplex PCR; TCRdb has only the in-frame clones, and not every one. The profile shows around 100,000 clones, 80% of them singletons. The source material was peripheral blood, sampled after recovery from COVID-19. These receptors came from a human donor who had recovered from COVID-19. CDR3s include the opening cysteine and the closing phenylalanine or tryptophan. The D gene is left open where the match is weak. The size of a clone is reported for some rows only, either as once, few or many, or as a class for expanded clones.

clone size: .; D gene: TRBD2; J gene: TRBJ2-3; V gene: TRBV5-6; CDR3 protein: CASRAGLGGDTQYF; CDR3 DNA: TGTGCCAGCAGGGCGGGACTAGGAGGAGATACGCAGTATTTT
clone size: .; D gene: TRBD1; J gene: TRBJ1-1; V gene: TRBV14; CDR3 protein: CASSLTGVAEAFF; CDR3 DNA: TGTGCCAGCAGCCTTACAGGGGTGGCTGAAGCTTTCTTT
clone size: .; D gene: .; J gene: TRBJ1-3; V gene: TRBV11-2; CDR3 protein: CASSDQWPRGDTIYF; CDR3 DNA: TGTGCCAGCAGCGACCAGTGGCCGAGGGGAGACACCATATATTTT
clone size: .; D gene: .; J gene: TRBJ2-2; V gene: TRBV2; CDR3 protein: CASTLTSGTPFSGELFF; CDR3 DNA: TGTGCCAGCACTTTAACCTCCGGGACACCTTTCTCCGGGGAGCTGTTTTTT
clone size: few; D gene: TRBD1; J gene: TRBJ1-2; V gene: TRBV28; CDR3 protein: CASSLNTGGAGGYTF; CDR3 DNA: TGTGCCAGCAGTTTAAATACAGGGGGCGCAGGCGGCTACACCTTC
clone size: .; D gene: .; J gene: TRBJ2-1; V gene: TRBV6-5; CDR3 protein: CASSYSQGLHHEQFF; CDR3 DNA: TGTGCCAGCAGTTACTCGCAGGGGCTTCATCATGAGCAGTTCTTC
clone size: once; D gene: TRBD2; J gene: TRBJ2-5; V gene: TRBV4-2; CDR3 protein: CASSQELAGGGETQYF; CDR3 DNA: TGTGCCAGCAGCCAAGAACTAGCGGGGGGTGGCGAGACCCAGTACTTC
clone size: .; D gene: TRBD1; J gene: TRBJ1-4; V gene: TRBV6-1; CDR3 protein: CASSSNRGTNEKLFF; CDR3 DNA: TGTGCCAGCAGTTCAAACAGGGGAACTAATGAAAAACTGTTTTTT
clone size: .; D gene: .; J gene: TRBJ2-2; V gene: TRBV6-5; CDR3 protein: CASSFGGNTGELFF; CDR3 DNA: TGTGCCAGCAGTTTTGGAGGGAACACCGGGGAGCTGTTTTTT
clone size: once; D gene: .; J gene: TRBJ2-3; V gene: TRBV27; CDR3 protein: CASRSPTDTQYF; CDR3 DNA: TGTGCCAGCAGATCCCCCACAGATACGCAGTATTTT
clone size: .; D gene: .; J gene: TRBJ1-3; V gene: TRBV5-4; CDR3 protein: CASSLGANSGNTIYF; CDR3 DNA: TGTGCCAGCAGCTTGGGCGCCAACTCTGGAAACACCATATATTTT
clone size: .; D gene: .; J gene: TRBJ2-7; V gene: TRBV29-1; CDR3 protein: CSGVTGQTYEQYF; CDR3 DNA: TGCAGCGGAGTTACAGGGCAAACCTACGAGCAGTACTTC
clone size: .; D gene: .; J gene: TRBJ2-7; V gene: TRBV11-2; CDR3 protein: CASSWDSYWEQYF; CDR3 DNA: TGTGCCAGCAGTTGGGACTCCTACTGGGAGCAGTACTTC
clone size: .; D gene: TRBD1; J gene: TRBJ1-1; V gene: TRBV14; CDR3 protein: CARKDRGRSEAFF; CDR3 DNA: TGTGCCAGAAAGGACAGGGGGAGGTCTGAAGCTTTCTTT
clone size: .; D gene: TRBD1; J gene: TRBJ1-2; V gene: TRBV6-2/TRBV6-3; CDR3 protein: CASSYSGQGNGYTF; CDR3 DNA: TGTGCCAGCAGTTACTCGGGACAGGGTAATGGCTACACCTTC
clone size: .; D gene: .; J gene: TRBJ2-2; V gene: TRBV2; CDR3 protein: CASRRISRTGELFF; CDR3 DNA: TGTGCCAGCAGAAGGATTTCGAGAACCGGGGAGCTGTTTTTT
clone size: .; D gene: .; J gene: TRBJ1-2; V gene: TRBV7-2; CDR3 protein: CASSPRDGYYGYTF; CDR3 DNA: TGTGCCAGCAGCCCCCGGGACGGCTACTATGGCTACACCTTC
clone size: once; D gene: TRBD1; J gene: TRBJ1-1; V gene: TRBV6-5; CDR3 protein: CASSYRGQGKNTEAFF; CDR3 DNA: TGTGCCAGCAGTTACCGGGGACAGGGGAAGAACACTGAAGCTTTCTTT
clone size: .; D gene: .; J gene: TRBJ1-2; V gene: TRBV4-3; CDR3 protein: CASSQGGRANYGYTF; CDR3 DNA: TGCGCCAGCAGCCAAGGAGGGCGAGCTAACTATGGCTACACCTTC
clone size: .; D gene: .; J gene: TRBJ2-7; V gene: TRBV19; CDR3 protein: CASSSGGRVNEQYF; CDR3 DNA: TGTGCCAGTAGTAGCGGGGGCAGAGTGAACGAGCAGTACTTC
clone size: medium-sized; D gene: .; J gene: TRBJ1-3; V gene: TRBV15; CDR3 protein: CATSSTSEGNTIYF; CDR3 DNA: TGTGCCACCAGCAGCACTTCGGAGGGAAACACCATATATTTT
clone size: .; D gene: TRBD1; J gene: TRBJ1-2; V gene: TRBV24-1; CDR3 protein: CATSEGGQSYGYTF; CDR3 DNA: TGTGCCACCAGTGAGGGGGGACAGTCCTATGGCTACACCTTC
clone size: .; D gene: .; J gene: TRBJ2-5; V gene: TRBV7-9; CDR3 protein: CASSLMQTQETQYF; CDR3 DNA: TGTGCCAGCAGCTTAATGCAGACTCAAGAGACCCAGTACTTC
clone size: .; D gene: .; J gene: TRBJ2-5; V gene: TRBV18; CDR3 protein: CASSPGTLQETQYF; CDR3 DNA: TGTGCCAGCTCACCTGGGACGCTGCAAGAGACCCAGTACTTC
clone size: .; D gene: .; J gene: TRBJ1-6; V gene: TRBV7-9; CDR3 protein: CASSFSQGGSPLHF; CDR3 DNA: TGTGCCAGCAGCTTTTCGCAGGGAGGTTCACCCCTCCACTTT
clone size: .; D gene: TRBD1; J gene: TRBJ2-3; V gene: TRBV6-5; CDR3 protein: CASRLTGTGTDTQYF; CDR3 DNA: TGTGCCAGCAGGCTTACCGGGACAGGGACAGATACGCAGTATTTT
clone size: .; D gene: .; J gene: TRBJ1-1; V gene: TRBV7-9; CDR3 protein: CASSPAGADDTEAFF; CDR3 DNA: TGTGCCAGCAGCCCGGCAGGGGCGGACGACACTGAAGCTTTCTTT
clone size: .; D gene: .; J gene: TRBJ2-1; V gene: TRBV13; CDR3 protein: CASSLTGIEQFF; CDR3 DNA: TGTGCCAGCAGCTTAACAGGGATTGAGCAGTTCTTC
clone size: .; D gene: .; J gene: TRBJ1-2; V gene: TRBV11-2; CDR3 protein: CASSLITMAITF; CDR3 DNA: TGTGCCAGCAGCTTAATAACTATGGCTATCACCTTC
clone size: .; D gene: .; J gene: TRBJ1-4; V gene: TRBV9; CDR3 protein: CASSVELSPNEKLFF; CDR3 DNA: TGTGCCAGCAGCGTAGAACTATCGCCTAATGAAAAACTGTTTTTT
clone size: .; D gene: TRBD1; J gene: TRBJ1-4; V gene: TRBV29-1; CDR3 protein: CSVARQGGDEKLFF; CDR3 DNA: TGCAGCGTCGCGCGACAGGGTGGGGATGAAAAACTGTTTTTT
clone size: .; D gene: .; J gene: TRBJ2-6; V gene: TRBV7-6; CDR3 protein: CASSLSSGANVLTF; CDR3 DNA: TGTGCCAGCAGCTTATCTTCTGGGGCCAACGTCCTGACTTTC
clone size: .; D gene: .; J gene: TRBJ1-3; V gene: TRBV28; CDR3 protein: CASSLEGMSGNTIYF; CDR3 DNA: TGTGCCAGCAGCTTAGAAGGGATGTCTGGAAACACCATATATTTT
clone size: .; D gene: .; J gene: TRBJ2-7; V gene: TRBV4-2; CDR3 protein: CASSQGTESYEQYF; CDR3 DNA: TGTGCCAGCAGCCAAGGAACAGAGTCCTACGAGCAGTACTTC
clone size: .; D gene: TRBD1; J gene: TRBJ1-4; V gene: TRBV5-4; CDR3 protein: CASSPEDRGNEKLFF; CDR3 DNA: TGTGCCAGCAGCCCAGAGGACAGGGGGAATGAAAAACTGTTTTTT
clone size: .; D gene: TRBD2; J gene: TRBJ2-3; V gene: TRBV7-3; CDR3 protein: CASSPILVGGGTDTQYF; CDR3 DNA: TGTGCCAGCAGCCCAATATTGGTCGGGGGGGGCACAGATACGCAGTATTTT
clone size: .; D gene: .; J gene: TRBJ2-3; V gene: TRBV7-2; CDR3 protein: CASSSGLSPDTQYF; CDR3 DNA: TGTGCCAGCAGCTCAGGTCTTTCCCCAGATACGCAGTATTTT
clone size: .; D gene: TRBD1; J gene: TRBJ1-5; V gene: TRBV7-6; CDR3 protein: CASSLDPQGAGNQPQHF; CDR3 DNA: TGTGCCAGCAGCTTAGATCCACAGGGGGCGGGCAATCAGCCCCAGCATTTT
clone size: few; D gene: .; J gene: TRBJ1-1; V gene: TRBV7-2; CDR3 protein: CASSLALGGYTEAFF; CDR3 DNA: TGTGCCAGCAGCTTAGCGCTGGGAGGTTACACTGAAGCTTTCTTT
clone size: .; D gene: .; J gene: TRBJ1-1; V gene: TRBV10-3; CDR3 protein: CAISATSDLSEAFF; CDR3 DNA: TGTGCCATCAGTGCAACATCCGACTTGAGTGAAGCTTTCTTT
clone size: .; D gene: TRBD1; J gene: TRBJ1-1; V gene: TRBV2; CDR3 protein: CARTGQGALNTEAFF; CDR3 DNA: TGTGCCAGGACGGGGCAGGGGGCATTGAACACTGAAGCTTTCTTT
clone size: .; D gene: .; J gene: TRBJ2-1; V gene: TRBV7-9; CDR3 protein: CASSYNRGEQFF; CDR3 DNA: TGTGCCAGCAGCTACAATCGGGGTGAGCAGTTCTTC